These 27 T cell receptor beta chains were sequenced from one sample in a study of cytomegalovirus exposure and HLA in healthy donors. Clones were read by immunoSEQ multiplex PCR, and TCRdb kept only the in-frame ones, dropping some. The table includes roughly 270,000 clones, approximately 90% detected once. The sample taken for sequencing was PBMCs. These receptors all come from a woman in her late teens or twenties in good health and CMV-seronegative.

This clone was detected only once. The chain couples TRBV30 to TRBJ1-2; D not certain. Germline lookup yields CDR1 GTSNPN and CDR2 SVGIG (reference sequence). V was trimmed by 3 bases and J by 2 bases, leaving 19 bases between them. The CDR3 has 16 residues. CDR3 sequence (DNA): TGTGCCTGGAGGCTACGGGAGGGATTGGCGAACTATGGCTACACCTTC. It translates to CAWRLREGLANYGYTF. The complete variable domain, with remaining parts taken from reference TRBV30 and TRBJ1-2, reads SQTIHQWPATLVQPVGSPLSLECTVEGTSNPNLYWYRQAAGRGLQLLFYSVGIGQISSEVPQNLSASRPQDRQFILSSKKLLLSDSGFYLCAWRLREGLANYGYTFGSGTRLTVV.

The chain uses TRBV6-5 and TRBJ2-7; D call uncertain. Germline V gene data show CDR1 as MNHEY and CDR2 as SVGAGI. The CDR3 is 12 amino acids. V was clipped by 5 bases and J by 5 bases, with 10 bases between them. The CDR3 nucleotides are TGTGCCAGCAGTCAAACTTTGGACGAGCAGTACTTC. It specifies CASSQTLDEQYF.

CDR3 nucleotides: TGTGCCAGCAGCTTGCGACAGGGTAGGGGCGAGCAGTACTTC. Translated, it gives CASSLRQGRGEQYF. The chain recombines TRBV5-4 with TRBJ2-7; 7 bases are a match to TRBD1. CDR1 is SGHNT, CDR2 YYREEE, per germline (reference sequence). The CDR3 covers 14 residues. Trimming took 1 base from V and 6 from J; bases not matched to a gene: 7.

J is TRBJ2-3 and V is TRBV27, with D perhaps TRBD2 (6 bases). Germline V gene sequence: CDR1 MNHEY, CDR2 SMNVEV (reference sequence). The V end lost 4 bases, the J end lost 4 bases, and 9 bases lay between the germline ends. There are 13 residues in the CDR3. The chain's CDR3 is CASSWGGADTQYF. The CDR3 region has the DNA TGTGCCAGCAGTTGGGGAGGTGCAGATACGCAGTATTTT.

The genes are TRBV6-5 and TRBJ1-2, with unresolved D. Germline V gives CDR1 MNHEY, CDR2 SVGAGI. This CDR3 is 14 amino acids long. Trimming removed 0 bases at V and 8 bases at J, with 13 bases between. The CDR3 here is CASSYSSPGHGYTF. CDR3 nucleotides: TGTGCCAGCAGTTACTCTTCCCCAGGCCACGGCTACACCTTC.

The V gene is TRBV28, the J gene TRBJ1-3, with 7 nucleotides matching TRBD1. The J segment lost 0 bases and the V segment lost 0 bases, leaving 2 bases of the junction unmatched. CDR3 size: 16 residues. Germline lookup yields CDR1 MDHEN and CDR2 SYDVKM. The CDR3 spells CASSLWYRGSGNTIYF. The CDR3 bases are TGTGCCAGCAGTTTATGGTACAGGGGCTCTGGAAACACCATATATTTT.

CDR3 sequence (DNA): TGTGCCAGTAGTAGGGGCAGAGGCTATGGCTACACCTTC. This gives the protein CASSRGRGYGYTF. V usage is TRBV19 and J usage is TRBJ1-2; TRBD1 might be the D (5 bases). Deletions cut 4 bases from V and 4 bases from J, with 10 bases between. The CDR3 totals 13 residues. Germline CDR1 and CDR2: LNHDA and SQIVND (reference sequence).

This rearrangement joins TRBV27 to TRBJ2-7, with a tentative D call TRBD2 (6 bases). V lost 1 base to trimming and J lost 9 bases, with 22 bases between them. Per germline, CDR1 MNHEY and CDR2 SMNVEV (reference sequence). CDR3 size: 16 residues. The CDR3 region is CASSLYESVGRRGQYF. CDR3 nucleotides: TGTGCCAGCAGTTTATATGAGTCGGTTGGCAGGAGGGGGCAGTACTTC.

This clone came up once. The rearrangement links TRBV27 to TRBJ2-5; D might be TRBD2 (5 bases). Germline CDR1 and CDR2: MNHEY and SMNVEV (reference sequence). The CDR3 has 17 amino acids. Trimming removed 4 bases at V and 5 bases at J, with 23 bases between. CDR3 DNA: TGTGCCAGCAGTTCACCCCCCGGGAACTCACCATGGGAGACCCAGTACTTC. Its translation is CASSSPPGNSPWETQYF.

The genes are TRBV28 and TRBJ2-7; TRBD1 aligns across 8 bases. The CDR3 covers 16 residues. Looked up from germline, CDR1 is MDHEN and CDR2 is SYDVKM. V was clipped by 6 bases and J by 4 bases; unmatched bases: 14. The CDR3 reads CASSSGTGWDDYEQYF. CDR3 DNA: TGTGCCAGCAGCTCCGGGACAGGATGGGATGATTACGAGCAGTACTTC.

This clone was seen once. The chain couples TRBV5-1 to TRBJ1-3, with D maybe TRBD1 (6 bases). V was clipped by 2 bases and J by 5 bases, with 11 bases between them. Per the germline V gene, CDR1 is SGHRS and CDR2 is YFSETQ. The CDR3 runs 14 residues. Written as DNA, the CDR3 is TGCGCCAGCAGCTTACAGGGCTCAAGAAACACCATATATTTT. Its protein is CASSLQGSRNTIYF.

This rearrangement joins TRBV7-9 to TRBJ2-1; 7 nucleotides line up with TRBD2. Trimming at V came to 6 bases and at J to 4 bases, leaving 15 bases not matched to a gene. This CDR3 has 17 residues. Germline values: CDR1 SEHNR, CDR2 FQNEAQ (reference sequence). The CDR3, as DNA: TGTGCCAGCAGAAAGTGGGGGTCGGCGGGAGCGTACAATGAGCAGTTCTTC. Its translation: CASRKWGSAGAYNEQFF.

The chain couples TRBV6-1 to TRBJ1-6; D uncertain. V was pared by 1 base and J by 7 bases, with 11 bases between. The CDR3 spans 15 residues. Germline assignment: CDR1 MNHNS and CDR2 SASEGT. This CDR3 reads CASSEVWTWNSPLHF. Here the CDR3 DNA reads TGTGCCAGCAGTGAAGTTTGGACTTGGAATTCACCCCTCCACTTT.

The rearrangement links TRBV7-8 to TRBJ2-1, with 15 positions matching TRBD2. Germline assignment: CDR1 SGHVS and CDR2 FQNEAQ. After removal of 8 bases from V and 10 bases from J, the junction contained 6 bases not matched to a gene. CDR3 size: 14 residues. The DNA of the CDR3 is TGTGCCAGCTTAGGACTAGCGGGAGGGGTAGAGCAGTTCTTC. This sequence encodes CASLGLAGGVEQFF.

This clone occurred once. CDR3 nucleotides: TGTGCCAGCAGCGTGACCAGGGCCGGGGGCTACACCTTC. Protein sequence: CASSVTRAGGYTF. The J gene is TRBJ1-2, the V gene TRBV9; perhaps TRBD1 as D (5 bases). Trimming took off 2 bases at V and 8 bases at J, with 13 bases between the two ends. The CDR3 spans 13 residues. Germline-derived CDR1 and CDR2 are SGDLS and YYNGEE.

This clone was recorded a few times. The CDR3 region is CASSQEGGTNYGYTF. CDR3 nucleotides: TGCGCCAGCAGCCAAGAAGGGGGTACAAACTATGGCTACACCTTC. The chain uses TRBV4-1 and TRBJ1-2, with D perhaps matching TRBD1 (6 bases). The CDR3 has 15 amino acids. Per germline, CDR1 MGHRA and CDR2 YSYEKL. Trimming left V 0 bases short and J 2 bases short, with 10 bases between.

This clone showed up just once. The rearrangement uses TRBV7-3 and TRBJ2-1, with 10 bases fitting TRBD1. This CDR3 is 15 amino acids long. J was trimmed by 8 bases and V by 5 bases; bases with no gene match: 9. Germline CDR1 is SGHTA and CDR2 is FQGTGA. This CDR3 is CASSRQGAGGYEQFF. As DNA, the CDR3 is TGTGCCAGCAGCCGACAGGGGGCAGGTGGGTATGAGCAGTTCTTC.

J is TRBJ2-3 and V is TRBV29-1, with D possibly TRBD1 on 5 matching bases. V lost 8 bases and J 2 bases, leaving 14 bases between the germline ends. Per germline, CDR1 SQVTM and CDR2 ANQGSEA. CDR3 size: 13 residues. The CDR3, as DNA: TGCAGCACCGATAGGGGTAACACAGATACGCAGTATTTT. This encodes CSTDRGNTDTQYF.

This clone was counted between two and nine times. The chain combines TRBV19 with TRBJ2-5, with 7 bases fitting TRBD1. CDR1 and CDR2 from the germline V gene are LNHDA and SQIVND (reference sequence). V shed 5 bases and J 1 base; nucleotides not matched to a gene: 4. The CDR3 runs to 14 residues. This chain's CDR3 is CASSPGQSQETQYF. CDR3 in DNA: TGTGCCAGTAGTCCGGGACAGAGCCAAGAGACCCAGTACTTC.

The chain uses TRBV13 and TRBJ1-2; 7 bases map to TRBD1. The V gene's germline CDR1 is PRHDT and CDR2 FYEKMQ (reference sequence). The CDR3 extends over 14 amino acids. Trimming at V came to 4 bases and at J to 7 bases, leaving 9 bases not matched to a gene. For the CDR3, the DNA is TGTGCCAGCAGCTCTAACAGGGGACGTTTTGGCTACACCTTC. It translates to CASSSNRGRFGYTF.

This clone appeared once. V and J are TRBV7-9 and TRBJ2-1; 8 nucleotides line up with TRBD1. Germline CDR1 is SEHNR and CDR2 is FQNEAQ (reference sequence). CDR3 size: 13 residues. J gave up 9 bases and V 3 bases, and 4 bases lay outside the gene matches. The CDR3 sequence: CASSLTGDSEQFF. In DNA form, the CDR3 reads TGTGCCAGCAGCTTGACAGGGGATAGTGAGCAGTTCTTC. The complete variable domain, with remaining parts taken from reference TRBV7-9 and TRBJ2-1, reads DTGVSQNPRHKITKRGQNVTFRCDPISEHNRLYWYRQTLGQGPEFLTYFQNEAQLEKSRLLSDRFSAERPKGSFSTLEIQRTEQGDSAMYLCASSLTGDSEQFFGPGTRLTVL.

In nucleotides, the CDR3 is TGTGCCAGCAGTCCCACAGGGGGCAAGGAGACCCAGTACTTC. Its protein product is CASSPTGGKETQYF. The chain joins TRBV6-1 to TRBJ2-5; 9 nucleotides line up with TRBD1. The CDR3 length is 14 residues. Trimming cost V 5 bases and J 5 bases; bases outside gene matches: 6. Looked up from germline, CDR1 is MNHNS and CDR2 is SASEGT.

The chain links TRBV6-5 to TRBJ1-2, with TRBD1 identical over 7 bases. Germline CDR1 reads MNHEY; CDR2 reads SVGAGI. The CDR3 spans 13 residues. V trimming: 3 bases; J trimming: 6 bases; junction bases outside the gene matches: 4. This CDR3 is CASSYSTGHGYTF. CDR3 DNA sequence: TGTGCCAGCAGTTATTCGACAGGGCATGGCTACACCTTC.

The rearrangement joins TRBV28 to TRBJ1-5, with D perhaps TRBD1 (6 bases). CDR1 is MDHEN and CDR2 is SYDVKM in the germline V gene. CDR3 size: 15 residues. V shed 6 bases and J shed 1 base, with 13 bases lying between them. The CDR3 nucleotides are TGTGCCAGCAGGTACGTACAGGGAAGCAATCAGCCCCAGCATTTT. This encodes CASRYVQGSNQPQHF.

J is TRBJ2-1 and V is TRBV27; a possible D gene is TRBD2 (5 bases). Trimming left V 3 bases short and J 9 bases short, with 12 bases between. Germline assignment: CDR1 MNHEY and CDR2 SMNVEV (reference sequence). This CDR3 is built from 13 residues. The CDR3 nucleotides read TGTGCCAGCAGTTTTGGTACTAGAAGTGAGCAGTTCTTC. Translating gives CASSFGTRSEQFF.

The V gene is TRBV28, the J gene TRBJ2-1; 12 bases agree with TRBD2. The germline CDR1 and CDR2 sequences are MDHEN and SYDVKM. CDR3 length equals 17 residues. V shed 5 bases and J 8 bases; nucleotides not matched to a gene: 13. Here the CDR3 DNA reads TGTGCCAGCAGTCCCCAGGAGGGACTAGCGGGTTTTGATGAGCAGTTCTTC. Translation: CASSPQEGLAGFDEQFF.

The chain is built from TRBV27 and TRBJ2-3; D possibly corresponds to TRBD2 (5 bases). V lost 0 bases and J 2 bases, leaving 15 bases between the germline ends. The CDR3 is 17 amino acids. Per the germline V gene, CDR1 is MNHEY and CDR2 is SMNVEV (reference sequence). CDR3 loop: CASSLSGLARFTDTQYF. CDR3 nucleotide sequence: TGTGCCAGCAGTTTATCGGGATTAGCGCGATTCACAGATACGCAGTATTTT.